These T cell receptor beta chains were read from a single sample in a study of a mutant IDH1 vaccine in newly diagnosed glioma. The repertoire was sequenced with immunoSEQ multiplex PCR; TCRdb's copy has only in-frame clones and lacks some. The sample carries approximately 30,000 clones, around 84% recorded once. These receptors have no known antigen. Sequencing used PBMCs, obtained from a glioma patient whose treatment included an IDH1 peptide vaccine. The source of these receptors is a woman under 40 with glioma. The CDR3 runs from the conserved cysteine through the conserved F or W. A D gene is named only where the DNA matches it firmly. Expanded clones are given a class, and other clones once, few, many or no size at all.

D gene	clone size	V gene	J gene	CDR3 protein	CDR3 DNA
TRBD1	NA	TRBV19	TRBJ1-5	CASSIRAGGGQPQHF	TGTGCCAGTAGTATAAGGGCAGGGGGCGGTCAGCCCCAGCATTTT
TRBD1	NA	TRBV9	TRBJ1-6	CASSVGDRAGAYNSPLHF	TGTGCCAGCAGCGTAGGGGACAGGGCGGGGGCCTATAATTCACCCCTCCACTTT
NA	NA	TRBV29-1	TRBJ2-7	CSVEDLAYEQYF	TGCAGCGTTGAAGATCTCGCCTACGAGCAGTACTTC
TRBD2	NA	TRBV5-1	TRBJ2-2	CASSPVGGGNTGELFF	TGCGCCAGCAGCCCCGTTGGGGGGGGAAACACCGGGGAGCTGTTTTTT
NA	medium-sized	TRBV18	TRBJ1-5	CASSPPPVRGGQPQHF	TGTGCCAGCTCACCACCTCCTGTCAGGGGAGGCCAGCCCCAGCATTTT
NA	NA	TRBV4-3	TRBJ1-3	CASSQDSAVGNTIYF	TGCGCCAGCAGCCAAGATTCGGCGGTTGGAAACACCATATATTTT
NA	NA	TRBV10-2	TRBJ1-1	CASSEPQGAAFF	TGCGCCAGCAGTGAGCCACAGGGTGCGGCTTTCTTT
NA	NA	TRBV5-1	TRBJ2-3	CASSLTISDTQYF	TGCGCCAGCAGCTTAACTATATCCGATACGCAGTATTTT
TRBD1	NA	TRBV9	TRBJ1-3	CASSAQGAPGNTIYF	TGTGCCAGCAGCGCGCAGGGGGCTCCGGGAAACACCATATATTTT
TRBD1	NA	TRBV5-5	TRBJ1-2	CASSSGGGQVYGYTF	TGTGCCAGCAGCTCGGGTGGGGGACAGGTCTATGGCTACACCTTC
NA	NA	TRBV7-9	TRBJ1-1	CASSLPRTGNTEAFF	TGTGCCAGCAGCTTACCACGGACGGGAAACACTGAAGCTTTCTTT
TRBD1	NA	TRBV12-5	TRBJ2-3	CASGLTGVPQYQYF	TGTGCTAGTGGTTTGACAGGGGTCCCCCAATACCAGTATTTT
NA	NA	TRBV10-2	TRBJ1-1	CASIGSGTEAFF	TGCGCCAGCATCGGGTCCGGTACTGAAGCTTTCTTT
NA	few	TRBV6-6	TRBJ1-5	CASSYRGGGQPQHF	TGTGCCAGCAGTTACCGGGGAGGGGGTCAGCCCCAGCATTTT
NA	NA	TRBV5-1	TRBJ2-5	CASSLDTAGGGTQYF	TGCGCCAGCAGCTTGGATACAGCTGGCGGAGGGACCCAGTACTTC
NA	NA	TRBV6-1	TRBJ2-5	CASSEASRIGQETQYF	TGTGCCAGCAGTGAAGCGAGTAGGATCGGTCAAGAGACCCAGTACTTC
TRBD1	NA	TRBV13	TRBJ2-7	CASQKDRGYEQYF	TGTGCCAGCCAGAAGGACAGGGGATACGAGCAGTACTTC
TRBD1	few	TRBV4-1	TRBJ1-5	CASSQDPGGGQPQHF	TGCGCCAGCAGCCAAGATCCAGGGGGCGGTCAGCCCCAGCATTTT
TRBD1	NA	TRBV19	TRBJ1-5	CASSRETGAGNNQPQHF	TGTGCCAGTAGTAGGGAAACAGGGGCGGGAAACAATCAGCCCCAGCATTTT
TRBD1	NA	TRBV5-1	TRBJ2-7	CASSLSGGSAYEQYF	TGCGCCAGCAGCTTGTCAGGGGGCAGCGCATACGAGCAGTACTTC
TRBD2	NA	TRBV5-6	TRBJ2-7	CASKGLAGHEQYF	TGTGCCAGCAAGGGACTAGCCGGACACGAGCAGTACTTC
NA	NA	TRBV7-9	TRBJ2-7	CASYSESYEQYF	TGTGCCAGCTACAGTGAGTCCTACGAGCAGTACTTC
NA	few	TRBV30	TRBJ1-1	CAWSEDSEAFF	TGTGCCTGGAGTGAAGACAGTGAAGCTTTCTTT
NA	NA	TRBV23-1	TRBJ1-5	CASSQPGPYSNQPQHF	TGCGCCAGCAGTCAACCCGGACCATATAGCAATCAGCCCCAGCATTTT
TRBD1	NA	TRBV19	TRBJ2-7	CASSADRESSYEQYF	TGTGCCAGTAGTGCCGACAGGGAGAGCTCCTACGAGCAGTACTTC
NA	NA	TRBV2	TRBJ2-2	CASMGGGLTGELFF	TGTGCCAGCATGGGTGGGGGGCTCACCGGGGAGCTGTTTTTT
NA	NA	TRBV6-6	TRBJ1-1	CASKAPNTEAFF	TGTGCCAGCAAGGCACCGAACACTGAAGCTTTCTTT
TRBD1	NA	TRBV7-6	TRBJ2-3	CASSLDGQGRTDTQYF	TGTGCCAGCAGCTTAGATGGACAGGGGCGCACAGATACGCAGTATTTT
NA	NA	TRBV18	TRBJ1-4	CASSPLVGEKLFF	TGTGCCAGCTCACCACTGGTGGGGGAAAAACTGTTTTTT
NA	NA	TRBV2	TRBJ2-7	CASSDLGGLGIDEQYF	TGTGCCAGCAGTGACTTGGGAGGACTCGGGATTGACGAGCAGTACTTC
NA	NA	TRBV25-1	TRBJ2-7	CASESHEQYF	TGTGCCAGCGAATCCCACGAGCAGTACTTC
NA	NA	TRBV19	TRBJ2-1	CASSTGQSGEQFF	TGTGCCAGTAGTACCGGACAGTCCGGGGAGCAGTTCTTC
TRBD1	NA	TRBV5-1	TRBJ2-7	CASSSWDRVRGREQYF	TGCGCCAGCAGCTCATGGGACAGGGTACGGGGCCGCGAGCAGTACTTC
NA	NA	TRBV2	TRBJ2-7	CASRETGYEQYF	TGTGCCAGCAGGGAGACAGGCTACGAGCAGTACTTC
NA	NA	TRBV4-1	TRBJ2-1	CASSQDPGLGEQFF	TGCGCCAGCAGCCAAGACCCGGGACTCGGTGAGCAGTTCTTC
NA	NA	TRBV19	TRBJ2-7	CASSPGPMSSYEQYF	TGTGCCAGTAGCCCGGGACCCATGAGCTCCTACGAGCAGTACTTC
TRBD1	NA	TRBV29-1	TRBJ1-2	CSVQSWGTGSAYGYTF	TGCAGCGTTCAATCTTGGGGGACAGGGTCGGCCTATGGCTACACCTTC
TRBD1	NA	TRBV6-6	TRBJ2-3	CASSSRQGGLTDTQYF	TGTGCCAGCAGTTCCCGACAGGGGGGTTTGACAGATACGCAGTATTTT
NA	NA	TRBV5-1	TRBJ1-2	CASSLGMTGRANYGYTF	TGCGCCAGCAGCTTGGGGATGACGGGGAGAGCTAACTATGGCTACACCTTC
TRBD2	NA	TRBV10-3	TRBJ2-1	CAITSGSSYNEQFF	TGTGCCATCACTAGCGGGAGCTCCTACAATGAGCAGTTCTTC
NA	NA	TRBV7-8	TRBJ2-7	CASSLGGTYEQYF	TGTGCCAGCAGCTTAGGCGGGACCTACGAGCAGTACTTC
TRBD2	NA	TRBV4-3	TRBJ2-1	CASSQFQLAGDDGPNEQFF	TGCGCCAGCAGCCAATTCCAACTAGCGGGGGACGACGGCCCCAATGAGCAGTTCTTC
NA	NA	TRBV5-5	TRBJ2-4	CASSLPGGEKNIQYF	TGTGCCAGCAGCTTACCCGGGGGTGAGAAAAACATTCAGTACTTC
NA	NA	TRBV30	TRBJ1-5	CAWSGQRDQPQHF	TGTGCCTGGAGTGGACAGCGGGATCAGCCCCAGCATTTT
NA	NA	TRBV4-1	TRBJ2-2	CASSQVAQGRNTGELFF	TGCGCCAGCAGCCAAGTCGCCCAGGGGAGAAACACCGGGGAGCTGTTTTTT
NA	NA	TRBV4-1	TRBJ1-6	CASSLPGPNSPLHF	TGCGCCAGCAGCCTACCGGGGCCCAATTCACCCCTCCACTTT
TRBD1	NA	TRBV2	TRBJ1-2	CASKTGQGRGYTF	TGTGCCAGCAAAACCGGACAGGGTAGGGGCTACACCTTC
NA	NA	TRBV7-2	TRBJ1-1	CASSAGQIEAFF	TGTGCCAGCAGCGCCGGACAGATTGAAGCTTTCTTT
NA	NA	TRBV15	TRBJ2-7	CATSRVLPSYEQYF	TGTGCCACCAGCAGAGTTCTTCCCTCCTACGAGCAGTACTTC
TRBD1	NA	TRBV4-2	TRBJ1-2	CASSQDGAGGFYGYTF	TGTGCCAGCAGCCAAGACGGGGCAGGGGGCTTCTATGGCTACACCTTC
NA	NA	TRBV4-3	TRBJ2-2	CASSQDFTTGELFF	TGCGCCAGCAGCCAAGATTTCACCACCGGGGAGCTGTTTTTT
NA	NA	TRBV6-5	TRBJ2-5	CASSPVGETQYF	TGTGCCAGCAGCCCGGTGGGAGAGACCCAGTACTTC
NA	NA	TRBV11-2	TRBJ2-3	CASSSHGGVDTQYF	TGTGCCAGCAGCTCCCACGGCGGGGTGGATACGCAGTATTTT
NA	once	TRBV7-3	TRBJ2-7	CASSLEGGSPYEQYF	TGTGCCAGCAGCTTGGAGGGCGGTTCTCCCTACGAGCAGTACTTC
NA	NA	TRBV19	TRBJ1-1	CAQYVGAFF	TGTGCCCAGTATGTAGGAGCTTTCTTT